The present TCR beta chain was sequenced within a study of cytomegalovirus exposure and HLA in healthy donors. On the study more broadly: Early released data had tens of millions of unique TCRs, all coming from HLA-typed donors. Findings of the study overall: Previous analysis showed most TCR beta V segments were productive about 87% or about 30% of the time.

There are 13 residues in the CDR3. Germline loops: CDR1 MDHEN, CDR2 SYDVKM. Trimming shortened V by 3 bases and J by 2 bases, and 5 bases separated the two germline ends. With respect to this clone: Its antigen remains unidentified.

The study ran its PCR with 60 Vbeta and 13 Jbeta primers. In the original workflow: The count from a later analysis was about 80 million unique TCR beta chains, 9 million to 12 million of them shared. The data were produced by immunoSEQ multiplex PCR, yet TCRdb's version contains in-frame clones alone and is incomplete. Clone size and V and J calls were adopted from that table, with D and trimming inferred from the DNA. The sample consists of 150,000 to 200,000 clones, roughly 85% of them appearing once. This sequence joins TRBV28 and TRBJ1-5; D is unclear. The TCR comes from a woman in her 50s in good health and CMV-seronegative. The specimen sequenced was PBMCs. CDR3 protein: CASSFLGNQPQHF. In nucleotides, the CDR3 is TGTGCCAGCAGTTTTCTCGGCAATCAGCCCCAGCATTTT.